This T cell receptor (beta chain) was retrieved from a study of blood T cell repertoires in COVID-19. Study-level background: Some COVID-19 samples were acute and others convalescent; all came from the United States, Italy and Spain. Nucleic acid was either cDNA or gDNA, and it came from T cells, B-cell-depleted T cells, or PBMCs.

Trimming cost V 4 bases and J 9 bases, with 14 bases left between them. Germline V gives CDR1 SGDLS, CDR2 YYNGEE. The CDR3 sequence is 13 residues long. Per the original data handling: Amplification of reference gene primers provided the estimated nucleated cell counts. The method was immunoSEQ multiplex PCR; TCRdb's version includes in-frame clones alone and lacks a portion of them. That table gives V, J and clone size, and the DNA gave D and trimming. Among 150,000 to 200,000 clones listed, approximately 84% were seen once. The sample taken for sequencing was peripheral blood. The clonotype was recovered from a woman older than 75 with acute or convalescent COVID-19. The chain carries TRBV9 and TRBJ2-1; D not resolved. The CDR3 coding sequence is TGTGCCAGCAGCACCCGACCCCCGGGTGAGCAGTTCTTC. As protein: CASSTRPPGEQFF.